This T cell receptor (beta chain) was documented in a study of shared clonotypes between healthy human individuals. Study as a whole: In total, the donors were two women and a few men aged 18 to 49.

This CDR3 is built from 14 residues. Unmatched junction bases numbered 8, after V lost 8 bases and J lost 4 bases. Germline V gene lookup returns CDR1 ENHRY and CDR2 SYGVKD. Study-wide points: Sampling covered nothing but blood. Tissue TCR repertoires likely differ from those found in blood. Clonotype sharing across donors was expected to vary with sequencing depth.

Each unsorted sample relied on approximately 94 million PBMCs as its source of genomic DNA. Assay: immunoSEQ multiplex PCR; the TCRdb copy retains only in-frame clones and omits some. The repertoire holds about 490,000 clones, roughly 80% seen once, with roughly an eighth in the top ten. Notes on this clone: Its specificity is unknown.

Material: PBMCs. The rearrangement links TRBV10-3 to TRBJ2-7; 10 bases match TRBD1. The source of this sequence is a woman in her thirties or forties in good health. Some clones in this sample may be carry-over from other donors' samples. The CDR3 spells CAIGTGETHYEQYF. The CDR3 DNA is TGTGCCATCGGGACAGGGGAAACCCATTACGAGCAGTACTTC.